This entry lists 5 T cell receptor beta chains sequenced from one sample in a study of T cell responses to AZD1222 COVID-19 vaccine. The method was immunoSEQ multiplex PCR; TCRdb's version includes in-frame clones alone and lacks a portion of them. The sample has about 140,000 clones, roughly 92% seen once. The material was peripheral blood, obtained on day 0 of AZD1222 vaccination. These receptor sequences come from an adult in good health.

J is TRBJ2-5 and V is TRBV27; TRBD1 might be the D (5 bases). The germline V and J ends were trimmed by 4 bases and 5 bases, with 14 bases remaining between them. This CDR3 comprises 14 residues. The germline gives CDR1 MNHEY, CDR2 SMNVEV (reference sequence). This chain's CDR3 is CASSSGQILETQYF. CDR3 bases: TGTGCCAGCAGTTCCGGACAAATTCTCGAGACCCAGTACTTC.

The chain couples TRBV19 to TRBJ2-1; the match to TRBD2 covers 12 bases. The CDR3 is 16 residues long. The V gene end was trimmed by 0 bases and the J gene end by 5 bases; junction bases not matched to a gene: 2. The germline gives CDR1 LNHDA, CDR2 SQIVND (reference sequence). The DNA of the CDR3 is TGTGCCAGTAGTATAGAGGGACTAGCGGGTCACAATGAGCAGTTCTTC. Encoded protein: CASSIEGLAGHNEQFF. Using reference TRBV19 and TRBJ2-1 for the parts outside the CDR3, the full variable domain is DGGITQSPKYLFRKEGQNVTLSCEQNLNHDAMYWYRQDPGQGLRLIYYSQIVNDFQKGDIAEGYSVSREKKESFPLTVTSAQKNPTAFYLCASSIEGLAGHNEQFFGPGTRLTVL.

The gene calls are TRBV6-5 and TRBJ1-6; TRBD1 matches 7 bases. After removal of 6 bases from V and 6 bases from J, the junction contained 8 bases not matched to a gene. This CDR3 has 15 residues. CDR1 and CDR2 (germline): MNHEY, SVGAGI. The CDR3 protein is CASSGGDRRNSPLHF. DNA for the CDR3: TGTGCCAGCAGCGGAGGGGACAGACGTAATTCACCCCTCCACTTT.

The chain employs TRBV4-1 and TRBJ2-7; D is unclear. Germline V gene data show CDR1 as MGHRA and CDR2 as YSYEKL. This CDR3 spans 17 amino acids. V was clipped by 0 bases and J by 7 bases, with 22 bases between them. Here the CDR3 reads CASSQEAAWAANIEQYF. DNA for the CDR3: TGCGCCAGCAGCCAAGAAGCCGCATGGGCAGCTAATATAGAGCAGTACTTC.

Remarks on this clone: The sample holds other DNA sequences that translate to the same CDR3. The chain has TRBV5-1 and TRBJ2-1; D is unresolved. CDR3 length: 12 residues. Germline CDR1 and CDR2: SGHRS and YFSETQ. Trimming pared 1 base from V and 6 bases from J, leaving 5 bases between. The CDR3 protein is CASSLSSNEQFF. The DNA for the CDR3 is TGCGCCAGCAGCTTGTCGTCCAATGAGCAGTTCTTC.